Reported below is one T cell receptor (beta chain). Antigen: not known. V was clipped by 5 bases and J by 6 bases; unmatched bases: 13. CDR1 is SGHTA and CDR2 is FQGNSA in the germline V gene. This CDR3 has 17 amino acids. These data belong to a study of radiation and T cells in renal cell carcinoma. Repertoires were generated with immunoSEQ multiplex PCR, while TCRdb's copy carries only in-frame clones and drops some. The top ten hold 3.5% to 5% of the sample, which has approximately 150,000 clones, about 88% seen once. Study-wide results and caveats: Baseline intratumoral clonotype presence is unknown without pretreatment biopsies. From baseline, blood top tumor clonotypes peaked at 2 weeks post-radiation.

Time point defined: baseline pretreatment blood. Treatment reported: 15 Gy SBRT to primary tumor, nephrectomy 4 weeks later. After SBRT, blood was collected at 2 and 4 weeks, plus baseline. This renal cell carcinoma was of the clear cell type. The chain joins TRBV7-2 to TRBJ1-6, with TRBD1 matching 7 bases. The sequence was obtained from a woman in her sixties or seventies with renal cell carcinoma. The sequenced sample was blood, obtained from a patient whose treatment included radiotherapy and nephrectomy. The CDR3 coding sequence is TGTGCCAGCAGCCCCAACCGACAGGGACGGCCTAATTCACCCCTCCACTTT. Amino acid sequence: CASSPNRQGRPNSPLHF.